This T cell receptor (beta chain) was profiled in a study of T cells in women clearing cervical HPV infection. Study-level points and caveats: Unknown T-cell numbers per sample may underlie the richness differences.

Note on this clone: Its antigen is as yet unknown. The CDR3 end falls 3 residues outside the read, so it is completed with the germline J gene.

Profiling relied on immunoSEQ multiplex PCR, and the TCRdb table lists in-frame clones only, not all of them. Across under 40,000 clones, the top ten clones capture about 4% of the sample. Unmatched junction bases numbered 4, after V lost 2 bases and J lost 3 bases. This CDR3 is built from 15 residues. The germline gives CDR1 SGHRS, CDR2 YFSETQ. The sequence was collected from a woman between 18 and 69 years old with a cervical HPV16 infection that either progressed to CIN3+ or cleared (not recorded which). What was sequenced was blood buffy coat. The chain links TRBV5-1 to TRBJ2-1; TRBD2 matches 8 bases. The sequenced CDR3 bases are TGCGCCAGCAGCTTTAGCGGGAAGGACTACAATGAG. Translating gives CASSFSGKDYNE. In full, the CDR3 is CASSFSGKDYNEQFF.